A selection of T cell receptor beta chains follows, all from one sample in a study of T cell repertoires in cytomegalovirus infection. TCRdb re-derived calls from the reads in MiXCR, one entry per CDR3 protein. The profile shows approximately 700,000 distinct CDR3 sequences, 35% of them singletons. What was sequenced was PBMCs. Every receptor here comes from a human donor in good health (CMV status not recorded). Some clones in this sample may be carry-over from other donors' samples. Both conserved end residues are part of each CDR3. D genes are given only for firm matches. Clone size appears in some rows only: once, few, many, or a class for an expanded clone.

CASRITGSYGYTF | TGTGCCAGCAGGATTACAGGGTCTTATGGCTACACCTTC | NA | 13 | TRBJ1-2 | TRBV27 | few
CSARSGSGTDTQYF | TGCAGTGCCCGAAGCGGGAGTGGCACAGATACGCAGTATTTT | TRBD2 | 14 | TRBJ2-3 | TRBV20-1 | few
CASSDGLGYGYTF | TGTGCCAGCAGTGACGGGTTAGGTTATGGCTACACCTTC | NA | 13 | TRBJ1-2 | TRBV6-4 | NA
CASSSFPGELFF | TGTGCCAGCAGCTCCTTCCCCGGGGAGCTGTTTTTT | NA | 12 | TRBJ2-2 | TRBV7-2 | few
CASSFPGLGASTDTQYF | TGCGCCAGCAGCTTTCCGGGACTAGGGGCTAGCACAGATACGCAGTATTTT | TRBD2 | 17 | TRBJ2-3 | TRBV5-1 | NA
CASSTPEDSNQPQHF | TGTGCCAGTAGTACCCCCGAGGATAGCAATCAGCCCCAGCATTTT | NA | 15 | TRBJ1-5 | TRBV19 | NA
CASSSTTGYYEQYF | TGTGCCAGCAGCTCCACGACAGGTTACTACGAGCAGTACTTC | NA | 14 | TRBJ2-7 | TRBV7-2 | NA
CASSPGTVRGEPQHF | TGTGCCAGCAGCCCTGGGACGGTTCGGGGGGAGCCCCAGCATTTT | NA | 15 | TRBJ1-5 | TRBV5-5 | NA
CASSSQGVTEALF | TGTGCCAGCAGCTCGCAGGGGGTCACTGAAGCTTTATTT | TRBD1 | 13 | TRBJ1-1 | TRBV7-2 | once
CASSSYRVTNTIYF | TGTGCCAGCAGCTCCTACAGGGTGACAAACACCATATATTTT | NA | 14 | TRBJ1-3 | TRBV7-2 | once
CAIIRLQKQDGHNQPQHF | TGTGCCATCATCCGACTCCAGAAACAGGACGGACACAATCAGCCCCAGCATTTT | NA | 18 | TRBJ1-5 | TRBV10-3 | few
CASRVTGGTGNTIYF | TGTGCCAGCAGGGTAACGGGGGGAACTGGAAACACCATATATTTT | NA | 15 | TRBJ1-3 | TRBV28 | few
CASSFHGTPNTEAFF | TGTGCCAGCAGTTTTCACGGGACACCGAACACTGAAGCTTTCTTT | NA | 15 | TRBJ1-1 | TRBV28 | few
CASSIRDLSPEAQYF | TGTGCCAGTAGTATACGGGACCTATCCCCAGAGGCCCAGTACTTC | NA | 15 | TRBJ2-5 | TRBV19 | NA
CASSPGTGFNEKLFF | TGTGCCAGCAGCCCGGGGACGGGCTTTAATGAAAAACTGTTTTTT | NA | 15 | TRBJ1-4 | TRBV7-6 | NA
CASANSGAGWTQYF | TGTGCTAGTGCCAATAGCGGCGCGGGTTGGACCCAGTACTTC | NA | 14 | TRBJ2-5 | TRBV12-5 | NA
CASSPNRGIPSGNTIYF | TGTGCCAGCAGCCCTAACCGGGGGATCCCATCTGGAAACACCATATATTTT | NA | 17 | TRBJ1-3 | TRBV7-2 | few
CASSPTGGHGYTF | TGTGCCAGCTCCCCCACAGGGGGCCATGGCTACACCTTC | TRBD1 | 13 | TRBJ1-2 | TRBV7-8 | few